This T cell receptor (beta chain) was recovered during a study of ipilimumab plus nivolumab after autologous stem cell transplantation. Profiled with immunoSEQ multiplex PCR; TCRdb holds only in-frame clones, not every one. The sample yields 15,000 to 20,000 clones, approximately 80% seen once. CDR3 length: 14 amino acids. V was pared by 7 bases and J by 0 bases, with 4 bases of the junction left unmatched. CDR1 is SQVTM and CDR2 is ANQGSEA in the germline V gene. The chain employs TRBV29-1 and TRBJ2-2; 8 nucleotides line up with TRBD1. The sample in question was PBMCs, obtained in a trial of ipilimumab plus nivolumab as post-transplant consolidation. This sequence originates from a male donor with diffuse large B-cell lymphoma. The CDR3 loop reads CSATGQANTGELFF. The DNA for the CDR3 is TGCAGCGCTACGGGACAGGCGAACACCGGGGAGCTGTTTTTT.